A single sample gave rise to the 22 T cell receptor beta chains below, sequenced in a study of T cell repertoires in cytomegalovirus infection. TCRdb reprocessed the reads via MiXCR and lists one record per CDR3 protein. Among some 120,000 distinct CDR3 sequences, 10% were seen once, and the ten largest hold roughly 31%. These receptors' targets are unknown. The material sequenced was PBMCs, sequenced either directly or after in vitro stimulation (not recorded which). These receptor sequences come from a human donor in good health (CMV status not recorded). Some clones in this sample may be carry-over from other donors' samples.

This clonotype was seen at least ten times. The chain recombines TRBV11-2 with TRBJ2-3; 8 nucleotides align to TRBD2. J was trimmed by 3 bases and V by 1 base; bases with no gene match: 6. The CDR3 is made up of 16 amino acids. Per germline, CDR1 SGHAT and CDR2 FQNNGV. The CDR3 loop reads CASSLGISGITDTQYF. The CDR3 coding sequence is TGTGCCAGCAGCTTAGGTATTAGCGGGATAACAGATACGCAGTATTTT.

The rearrangement links TRBV6-6 to TRBJ2-7, with 8 bases identical to TRBD1. CDR1 is MNHNY, CDR2 SVGAGI, per germline (reference sequence). The CDR3 totals 14 residues. The J segment lost 2 bases and the V segment lost 7 bases, leaving 7 bases of the junction unmatched. This chain's CDR3 is CASKLTGVPYEQYF. CDR3 DNA sequence: TGTGCCAGCAAACTGACAGGGGTCCCCTACGAGCAGTACTTC.

This clonotype has only a few counts. This chain's CDR3 is CASSVTNEQFF. DNA for the CDR3: TGTGCCAGCAGTGTTACGAATGAGCAGTTCTTC. J is TRBJ2-1 and V is TRBV2; D gene unclear. Germline assignment: CDR1 SNHLY and CDR2 FYNNEI. V lost 4 bases to trimming and J lost 7 bases, with 5 bases between them. CDR3 size: 11 residues.

This clonotype has only a few counts. The V and J genes are TRBV5-1 and TRBJ2-7; 9 bases are shared with TRBD2. The CDR3 consists of 15 residues. Per the germline V gene, CDR1 is SGHRS and CDR2 is YFSETQ. V gave up 0 bases and J gave up 2 bases; unmatched junction bases: 3. The CDR3 loop reads CASSLVLAGTYEQYF. For the CDR3, the DNA is TGCGCCAGCAGCTTGGTTCTAGCGGGGACCTACGAGCAGTACTTC. Full variable domain (missing parts from reference TRBV5-1 and TRBJ2-7): KAGVTQTPRYLIKTRGQQVTLSCSPISGHRSVSWYQQTPGQGLQFLFEYFSETQRNKGNFPGRFSGRQFSNSRSEMNVSTLELGDSALYLCASSLVLAGTYEQYFGPGTRLTVT.

This clonotype showed up many times. This chain links TRBV29-1 with TRBJ1-2; D not certain. Germline V CDR1 and CDR2: SQVTM, ANQGSEA. The CDR3 totals 16 residues. V lost 1 base and J 1 base, leaving 16 bases between the germline ends. The CDR3 sequence is CSVEASRLGRNYGYTF. The CDR3 DNA follows: TGCAGCGTTGAAGCGTCCCGTCTGGGCCGTAACTATGGCTACACCTTC.

The rearrangement links TRBV29-1 to TRBJ1-1, with 7 positions matching TRBD1. Germline V gene sequence: CDR1 SQVTM, CDR2 ANQGSEA. Trimming took 7 bases from V and 0 from J; bases not matched to a gene: 5. The CDR3 spans 13 residues. The CDR3 protein is CSDMGQLNTEAFF. The CDR3, as DNA: TGCAGCGACATGGGACAGCTGAACACTGAAGCTTTCTTT.

This clonotype was seen ten or more times. This chain links TRBV7-6 with TRBJ1-1; D might be TRBD1 (5 bases). The CDR3 consists of 14 residues. Trimming stripped 2 bases from V and 4 bases from J, with 11 bases between. Germline V gives CDR1 SGHVS, CDR2 FNYEAQ. The CDR3 nucleotides are TGTGCCAGCAGCTTAACCGGGACGGTCACTGAAGCTTTCTTT. Protein sequence: CASSLTGTVTEAFF.

This chain uses TRBV5-4 with TRBJ2-2; 9 positions agree with TRBD2. The germline gives CDR1 SGHNT, CDR2 YYREEE (reference sequence). The junction had 5 bases not matched to a gene; V was cut back by 2 bases and J by 6 bases. The CDR3 runs to 15 residues. This CDR3 reads CASSLVAGVSGELFF. Here the CDR3 DNA reads TGTGCCAGCAGCTTAGTAGCGGGAGTCTCCGGGGAGCTGTTTTTT.

This clonotype was counted at least ten times. This chain links TRBV6-6 with TRBJ1-6; 7 nucleotides align to TRBD1. V trimming: 2 bases; J trimming: 10 bases; junction bases outside the gene matches: 8. Germline V gives CDR1 MNHNY, CDR2 SVGAGI (reference sequence). The CDR3 is made up of 15 amino acids. The CDR3: CASSYRDSRESPLHF. CDR3 coding DNA: TGTGCCAGCAGTTACCGGGACAGTAGGGAGTCACCCCTCCACTTT.

This clonotype came up many times. The CDR3 region has the DNA TGTGCCACCAGTGATCCCAGGGGGGGACGCGACTATGGCTACACCTTC. Amino acids: CATSDPRGGRDYGYTF. V gene TRBV24-1 combines with J gene TRBJ1-2, with TRBD1 identical over 7 bases. After removal of 3 bases from V and 3 bases from J, the junction contained 9 bases not matched to a gene. The CDR3 contains 16 residues. Germline V gives CDR1 KGHDR, CDR2 SFDVKD.

In this sample, this clonotype turned up many times. The CDR3 nucleotides read TGTGCCAGCAGTTACTTTAAGACTAGCGGGTTTGGCTATGAGCAGTTCTTC. It yields the protein CASSYFKTSGFGYEQFF. V usage is TRBV6-5 and J usage is TRBJ2-1; 10 bases agree with TRBD2. Germline CDR1 and CDR2: MNHEY and SVGAGI. The CDR3 runs to 17 residues. Trimming removed 1 base from V and 8 bases from J; junction bases left unmatched: 11.

This rearrangement joins TRBV4-3 to TRBJ1-1; unclear D gene. CDR3 size: 17 residues. Germline V gene sequence: CDR1 LGHNA, CDR2 YSLEER. Trimming removed 1 base from V and 2 bases from J, with 17 bases in between. CDR3 sequence reads: CASSQGRLGGENTEAFF. CDR3 DNA: TGCGCCAGCAGCCAAGGTAGGCTCGGCGGGGAAAACACTGAAGCTTTCTTT.

This clonotype was seen ten or more times. The V call is TRBV7-2, the J call TRBJ1-6; 7 bases are shared with TRBD1. Germline values: CDR1 SGHTA, CDR2 FQGNSA. Losses at the gene ends were 3 bases for V and 9 bases for J; bases not matched to a gene: 8. The CDR3 totals 15 residues. CDR3 sequence reads: CASSLFGQVSSPLHF. In DNA, the CDR3 is TGTGCCAGCAGCTTGTTTGGACAGGTGTCTTCACCCCTCCACTTT.

This clonotype was counted only a few times. The chain combines TRBV4-2 with TRBJ2-1; TRBD2 agrees at 10 bases. The CDR3 has 18 residues. The V gene's germline CDR1 is LGHNA and CDR2 YNFKEQ. V dropped 1 base and J dropped 6; count of bases not matched to a gene: 12. This CDR3 reads CASSQALAGLERANEQFF. The CDR3 region has the DNA TGTGCCAGCAGCCAAGCACTAGCGGGGCTAGAAAGAGCCAATGAGCAGTTCTTC.

Ten or more counts support this clonotype. The genes are TRBV7-9 and TRBJ2-7; 7 bases line up with TRBD1. V lost 1 base and J lost 1; bases outside the gene matches: 4. CDR1 and CDR2 (germline): SEHNR, FQNEAQ (reference sequence). The CDR3 contains 15 residues. CDR3 nucleotide sequence: TGTGCCAGCAGCTTAGTGGGGACAGTTTCCTACGAGCAGTACTTC. It is translated as CASSLVGTVSYEQYF.

In this sample, this clonotype turned up many times. The chain links TRBV6-5 to TRBJ2-1; the D gene is possibly TRBD2 (6 bases). Germline V lookup: CDR1 MNHEY, CDR2 SVGAGI. V dropped 3 bases and J dropped 0 bases, with 9 bases sitting between them. The CDR3 has 15 amino acids. The CDR3 DNA sequence: TGTGCCAGCAGTTATGGAGGGAGCTCCTACAATGAGCAGTTCTTC. This encodes CASSYGGSSYNEQFF.

In this sample, this clonotype turned up many times. The chain has TRBV7-8 and TRBJ2-7; 11 bases are shared with TRBD2. Trimming took 5 bases from V and 2 from J; bases not matched to a gene: 5. The CDR3 runs 15 residues. The germline gives CDR1 SGHVS, CDR2 FQNEAQ. The CDR3 DNA follows: TGTGCCAGCAGCATAGGGACTAGCGGAACCTACGAGCAGTACTTC. The encoded protein is CASSIGTSGTYEQYF.

This clonotype occurred many times. The chain combines TRBV12-3 or TRBV12-4 with TRBJ1-1; D ambiguous. The V gene lost 5 bases and the J gene lost 4 bases, with 11 bases spanning the gap. The CDR3 totals 13 residues. CDR3 loop: CASSSRRSTEAFF. The CDR3 bases are TGTGCCAGCAGTAGTAGGAGGAGCACTGAAGCTTTCTTT.

This clonotype was recorded many times. V gene TRBV6-1 combines with J gene TRBJ2-5; 11 nucleotides agree with TRBD1. This CDR3 has 16 amino acids. Germline V gene sequence: CDR1 MNHNS, CDR2 SASEGT. V lost 7 bases to trimming and J lost 0 bases; unmatched junction nucleotides: 7. CDR3 DNA: TGTGCCAGCAAGAATCGGGACAGGGGGGACCAAGAGACCCAGTACTTC. Protein: CASKNRDRGDQETQYF.

The chain recombines TRBV6-5 with TRBJ2-7, with D unclear. Germline CDR1 is MNHEY and CDR2 is SVGAGI. The CDR3 totals 13 residues. V shed 0 bases and J shed 5 bases, with 8 bases lying between them. This CDR3 reads CASSYSGQDEQYV. The DNA of the CDR3 is TGTGCCAGCAGTTACTCTGGGCAGGACGAGCAGTACGTC.

This clonotype was found many times. This chain uses TRBV7-2 with TRBJ2-3; no reliable D call. Between the trimmed V and J ends, which lost 1 base and 0 bases, there was a span of 8 bases. The CDR3 contains 15 residues. CDR1 and CDR2 from the germline V gene are SGHTA and FQGNSA. CDR3 protein: CASSLDFASTDTQYF. DNA of the CDR3: TGTGCCAGCAGCTTAGACTTTGCGAGCACAGATACGCAGTATTTT.

J is TRBJ1-1 and V is TRBV20-1; D is unclear. CDR3 size: 13 residues. V was cut by 1 base and J by 0 bases, with 6 bases left in between. Germline V gives CDR1 DFQATT, CDR2 SNEGSKA (reference sequence). DNA of the CDR3: TGCAGTGCTAGAGGGTTTATGAACACTGAAGCTTTCTTT. Amino acid sequence: CSARGFMNTEAFF.